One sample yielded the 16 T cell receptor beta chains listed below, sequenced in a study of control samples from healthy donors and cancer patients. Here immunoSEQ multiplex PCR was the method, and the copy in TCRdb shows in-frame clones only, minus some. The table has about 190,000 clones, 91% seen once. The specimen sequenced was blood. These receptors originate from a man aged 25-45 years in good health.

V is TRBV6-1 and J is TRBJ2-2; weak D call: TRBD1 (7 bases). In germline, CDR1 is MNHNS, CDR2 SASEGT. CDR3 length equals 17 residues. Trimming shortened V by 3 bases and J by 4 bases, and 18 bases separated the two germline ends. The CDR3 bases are TGTGCCAGCAGTGAGAGCGGAGGGGGCTTTGGCACCGGGGAGCTGTTTTTT. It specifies CASSESGGGFGTGELFF.

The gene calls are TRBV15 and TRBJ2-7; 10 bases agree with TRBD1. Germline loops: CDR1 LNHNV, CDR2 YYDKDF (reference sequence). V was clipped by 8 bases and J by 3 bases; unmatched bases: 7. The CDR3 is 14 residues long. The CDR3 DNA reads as TGTGCCACCGCAAGGACAGGGGGTTACTACGAGCAGTACTTC. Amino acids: CATARTGGYYEQYF.

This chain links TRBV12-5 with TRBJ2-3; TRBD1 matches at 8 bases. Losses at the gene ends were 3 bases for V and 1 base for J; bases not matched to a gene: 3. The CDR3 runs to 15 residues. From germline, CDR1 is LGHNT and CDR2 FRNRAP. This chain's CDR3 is CASGLYRGGTDTQYF. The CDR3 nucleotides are TGTGCTAGTGGTTTATACAGGGGGGGCACAGATACGCAGTATTTT. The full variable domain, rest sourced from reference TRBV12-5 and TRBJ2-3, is DARVTQTPRHKVTEMGQEVTMRCQPILGHNTVFWYRQTMMQGLELLAYFRNRAPLDDSGMPKDRFSAEMPDATLATLKIQPSEPRDSAVYFCASGLYRGGTDTQYFGPGTRLTVL.

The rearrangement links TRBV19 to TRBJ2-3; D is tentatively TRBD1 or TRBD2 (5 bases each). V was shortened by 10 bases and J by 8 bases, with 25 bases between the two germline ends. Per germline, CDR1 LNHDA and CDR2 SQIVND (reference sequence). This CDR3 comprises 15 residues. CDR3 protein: CATQKTRTSGRTQYF. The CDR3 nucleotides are TGTGCCACACAAAAAACGAGGACTTCGGGACGTACGCAGTATTTT.

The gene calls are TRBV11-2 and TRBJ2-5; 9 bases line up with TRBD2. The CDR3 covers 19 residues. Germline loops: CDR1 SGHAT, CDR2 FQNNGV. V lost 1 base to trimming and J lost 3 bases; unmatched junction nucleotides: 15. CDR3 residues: CASSLGLAGSGSGKETQYF. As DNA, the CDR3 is TGTGCCAGCAGCTTAGGTCTAGCGGGGTCGGGTTCCGGAAAAGAGACCCAGTACTTC.

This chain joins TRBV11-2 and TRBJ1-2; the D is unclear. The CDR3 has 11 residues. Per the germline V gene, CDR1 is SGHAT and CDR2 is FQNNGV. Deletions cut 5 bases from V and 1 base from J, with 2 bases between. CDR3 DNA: TGTGCCAGCAGCAGTAACTATGGCTACACCTTC. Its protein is CASSSNYGYTF.

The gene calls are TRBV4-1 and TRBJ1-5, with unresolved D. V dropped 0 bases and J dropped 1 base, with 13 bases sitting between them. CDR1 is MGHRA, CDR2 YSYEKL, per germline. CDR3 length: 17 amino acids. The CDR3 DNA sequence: TGCGCCAGCAGCCAAGATAGGGCCAGAGAGAGCAATCAGCCCCAGCATTTT. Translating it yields CASSQDRARESNQPQHF.

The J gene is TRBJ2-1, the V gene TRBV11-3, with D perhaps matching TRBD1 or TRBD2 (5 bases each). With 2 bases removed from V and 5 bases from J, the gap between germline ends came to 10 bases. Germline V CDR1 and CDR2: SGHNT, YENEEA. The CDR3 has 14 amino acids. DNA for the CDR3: TGTGCCAGCAGCTTAACGGGACCGAACAATGAGCAGTTCTTC. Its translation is CASSLTGPNNEQFF.

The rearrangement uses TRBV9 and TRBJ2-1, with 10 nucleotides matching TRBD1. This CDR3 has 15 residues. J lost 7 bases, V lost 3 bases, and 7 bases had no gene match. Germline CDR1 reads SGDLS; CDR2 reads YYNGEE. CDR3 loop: CASSDRDRGMNEQFF. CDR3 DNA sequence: TGTGCCAGCAGCGACCGGGACAGGGGAATGAATGAGCAGTTCTTC.

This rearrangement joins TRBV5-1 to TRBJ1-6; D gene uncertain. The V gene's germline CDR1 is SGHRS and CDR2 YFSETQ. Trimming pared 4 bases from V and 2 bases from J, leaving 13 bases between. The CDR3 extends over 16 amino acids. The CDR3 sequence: CASSPGGETYNSPLHF. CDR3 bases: TGCGCCAGCAGCCCGGGCGGGGAGACCTATAATTCACCCCTCCACTTT.

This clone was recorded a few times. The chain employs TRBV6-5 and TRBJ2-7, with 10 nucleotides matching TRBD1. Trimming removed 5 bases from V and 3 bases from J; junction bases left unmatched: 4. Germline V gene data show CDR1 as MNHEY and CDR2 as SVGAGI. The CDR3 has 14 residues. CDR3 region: CASSPGTGVYEQYF. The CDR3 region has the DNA TGTGCCAGCAGTCCCGGGACAGGGGTCTACGAGCAGTACTTC.

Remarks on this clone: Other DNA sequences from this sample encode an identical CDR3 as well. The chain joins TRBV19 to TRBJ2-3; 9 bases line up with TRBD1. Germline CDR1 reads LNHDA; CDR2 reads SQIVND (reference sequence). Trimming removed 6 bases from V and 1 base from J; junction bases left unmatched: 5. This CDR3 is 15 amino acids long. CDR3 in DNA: TGTGCCAGTAGCCGATGGGACAGGGGCACAGATACGCAGTATTTT. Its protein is CASSRWDRGTDTQYF.

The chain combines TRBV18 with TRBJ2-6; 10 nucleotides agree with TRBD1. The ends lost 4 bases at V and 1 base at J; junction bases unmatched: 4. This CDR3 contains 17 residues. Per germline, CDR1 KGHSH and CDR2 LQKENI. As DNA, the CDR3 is TGTGCCAGCTCACGGGACAGGGGAGGTTCTGGGGCCAACGTCCTGACTTTC. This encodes CASSRDRGGSGANVLTF.

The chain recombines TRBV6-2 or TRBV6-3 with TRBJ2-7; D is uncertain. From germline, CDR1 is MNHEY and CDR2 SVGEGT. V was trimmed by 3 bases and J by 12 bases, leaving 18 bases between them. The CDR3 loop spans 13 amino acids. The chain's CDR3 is CASSYPPVKERYF. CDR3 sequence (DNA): TGTGCCAGCAGTTATCCCCCAGTGAAAGAACGGTACTTC.

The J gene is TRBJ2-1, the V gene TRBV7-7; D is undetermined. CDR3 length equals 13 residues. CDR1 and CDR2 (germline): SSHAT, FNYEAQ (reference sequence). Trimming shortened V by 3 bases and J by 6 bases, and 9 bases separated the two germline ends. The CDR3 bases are TGTGCCAGCAGCTTGGCAGGCGGCAATGAGCAGTTCTTC. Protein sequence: CASSLAGGNEQFF.

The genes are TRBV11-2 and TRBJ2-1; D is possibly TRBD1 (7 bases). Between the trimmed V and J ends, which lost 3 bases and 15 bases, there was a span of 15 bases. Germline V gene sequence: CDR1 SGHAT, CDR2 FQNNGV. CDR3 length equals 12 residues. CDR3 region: CASSLSRQGGFF. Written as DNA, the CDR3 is TGTGCCAGCAGCTTGTCACGACAGGGAGGGTTCTTC.